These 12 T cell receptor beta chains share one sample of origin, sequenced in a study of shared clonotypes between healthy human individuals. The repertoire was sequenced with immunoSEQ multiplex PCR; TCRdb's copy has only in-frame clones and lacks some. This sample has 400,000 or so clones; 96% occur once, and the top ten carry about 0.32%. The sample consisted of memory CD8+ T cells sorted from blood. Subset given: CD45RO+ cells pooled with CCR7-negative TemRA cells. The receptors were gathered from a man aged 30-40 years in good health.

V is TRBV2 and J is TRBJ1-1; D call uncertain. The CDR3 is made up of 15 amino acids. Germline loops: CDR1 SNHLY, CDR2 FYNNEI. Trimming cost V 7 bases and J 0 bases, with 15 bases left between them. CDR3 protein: CASTFLLNMNTEAFF. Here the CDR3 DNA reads TGTGCCAGCACCTTCCTGTTAAATATGAACACTGAAGCTTTCTTT.

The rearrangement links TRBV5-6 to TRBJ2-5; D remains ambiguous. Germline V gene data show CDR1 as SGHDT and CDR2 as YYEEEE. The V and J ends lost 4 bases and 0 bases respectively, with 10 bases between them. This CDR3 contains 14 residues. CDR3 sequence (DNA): TGTGCCAGCAGCCGGGCCGGGTACCAAGAGACCCAGTACTTC. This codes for CASSRAGYQETQYF.

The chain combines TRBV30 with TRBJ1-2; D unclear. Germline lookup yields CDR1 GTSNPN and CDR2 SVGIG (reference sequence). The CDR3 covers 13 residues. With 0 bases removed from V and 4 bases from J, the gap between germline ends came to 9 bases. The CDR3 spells CAWSVALPYGYTF. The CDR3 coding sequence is TGTGCCTGGAGTGTCGCGCTCCCCTATGGCTACACCTTC.

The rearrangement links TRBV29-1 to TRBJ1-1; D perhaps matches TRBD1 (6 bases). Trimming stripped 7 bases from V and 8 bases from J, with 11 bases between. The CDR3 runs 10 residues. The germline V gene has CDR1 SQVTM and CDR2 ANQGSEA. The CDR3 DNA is TGCAGCGGGCGACAGGTCGAAGCTTTCTTT. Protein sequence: CSGRQVEAFF.

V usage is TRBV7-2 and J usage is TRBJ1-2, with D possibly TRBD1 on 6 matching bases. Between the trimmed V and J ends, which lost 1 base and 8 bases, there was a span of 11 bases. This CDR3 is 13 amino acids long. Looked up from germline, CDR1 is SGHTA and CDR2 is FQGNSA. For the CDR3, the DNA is TGTGCCAGCAGCTTAGGGGGGGGCTTCGGCTACACCTTC. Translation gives CASSLGGGFGYTF.

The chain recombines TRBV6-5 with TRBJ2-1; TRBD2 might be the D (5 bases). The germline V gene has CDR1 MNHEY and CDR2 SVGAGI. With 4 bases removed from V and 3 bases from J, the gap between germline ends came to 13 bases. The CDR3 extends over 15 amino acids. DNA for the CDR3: TGTGCCAGCAGTTTTAGGCGGACTCACTACAATGAGCAGTTCTTC. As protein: CASSFRRTHYNEQFF.

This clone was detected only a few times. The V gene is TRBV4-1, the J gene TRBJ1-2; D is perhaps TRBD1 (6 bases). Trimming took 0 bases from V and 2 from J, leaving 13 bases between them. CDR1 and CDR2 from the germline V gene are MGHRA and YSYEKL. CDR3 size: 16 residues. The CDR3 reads CASSQDPPGVNYGYTF. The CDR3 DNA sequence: TGCGCCAGCAGCCAAGATCCCCCAGGGGTCAACTATGGCTACACCTTC.

Written as DNA, the CDR3 is TGTGCCAGCAGCCCCTCCGTCACTAGTGCCGCCGACGAGCAGTACTTC. This translates into CASSPSVTSAADEQYF. The chain combines TRBV4-2 with TRBJ2-7; possible D gene TRBD2, 5 bases. Trimming left V 4 bases short and J 5 bases short, with 21 bases between. The CDR3 consists of 16 residues. Per the germline V gene, CDR1 is LGHNA and CDR2 is YNFKEQ.

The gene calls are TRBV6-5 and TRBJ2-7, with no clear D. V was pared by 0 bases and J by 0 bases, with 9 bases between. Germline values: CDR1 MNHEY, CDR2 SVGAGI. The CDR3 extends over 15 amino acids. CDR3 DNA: TGTGCCAGCAGTTACTCGGTTTCCAGCTCCTACGAGCAGTACTTC. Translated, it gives CASSYSVSSSYEQYF.

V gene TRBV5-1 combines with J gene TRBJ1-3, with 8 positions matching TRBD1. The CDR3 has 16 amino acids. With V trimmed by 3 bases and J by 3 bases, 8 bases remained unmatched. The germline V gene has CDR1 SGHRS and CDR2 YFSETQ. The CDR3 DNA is TGCGCCAGCAGCTCTGGACAGGGAGAAATTGGAAACACCATATATTTT. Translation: CASSSGQGEIGNTIYF.

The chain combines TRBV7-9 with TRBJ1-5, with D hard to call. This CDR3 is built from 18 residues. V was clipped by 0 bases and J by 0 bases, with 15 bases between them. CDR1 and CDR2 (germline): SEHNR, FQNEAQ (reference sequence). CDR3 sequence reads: CASSLASYPGNSNQPQHF. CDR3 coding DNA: TGTGCCAGCAGCTTAGCTTCCTACCCAGGAAATAGCAATCAGCCCCAGCATTTT.

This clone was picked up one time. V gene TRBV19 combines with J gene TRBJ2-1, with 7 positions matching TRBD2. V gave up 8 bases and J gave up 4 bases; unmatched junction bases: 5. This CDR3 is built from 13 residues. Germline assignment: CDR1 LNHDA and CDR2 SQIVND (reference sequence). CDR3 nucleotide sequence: TGTGCCAGTCGGGAGGCGGGTTACAATGAGCAGTTCTTC. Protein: CASREAGYNEQFF. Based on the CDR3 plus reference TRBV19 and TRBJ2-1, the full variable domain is DGGITQSPKYLFRKEGQNVTLSCEQNLNHDAMYWYRQDPGQGLRLIYYSQIVNDFQKGDIAEGYSVSREKKESFPLTVTSAQKNPTAFYLCASREAGYNEQFFGPGTRLTVL.